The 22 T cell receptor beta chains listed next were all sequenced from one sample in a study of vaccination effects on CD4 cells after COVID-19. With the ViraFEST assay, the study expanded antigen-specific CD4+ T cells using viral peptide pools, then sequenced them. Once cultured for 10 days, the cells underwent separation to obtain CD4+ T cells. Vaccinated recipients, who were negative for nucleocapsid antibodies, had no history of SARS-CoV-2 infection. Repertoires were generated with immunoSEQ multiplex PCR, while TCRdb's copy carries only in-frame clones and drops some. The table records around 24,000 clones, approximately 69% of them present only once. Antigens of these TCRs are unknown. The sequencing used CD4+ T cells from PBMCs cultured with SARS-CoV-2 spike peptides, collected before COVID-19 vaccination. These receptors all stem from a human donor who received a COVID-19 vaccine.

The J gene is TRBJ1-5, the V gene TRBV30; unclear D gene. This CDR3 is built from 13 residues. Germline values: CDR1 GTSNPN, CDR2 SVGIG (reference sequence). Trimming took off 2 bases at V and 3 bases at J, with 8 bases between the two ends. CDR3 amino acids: CAWSPRDNQPQHF. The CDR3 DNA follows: TGTGCCTGGAGTCCCAGAGACAATCAGCCCCAGCATTTT.

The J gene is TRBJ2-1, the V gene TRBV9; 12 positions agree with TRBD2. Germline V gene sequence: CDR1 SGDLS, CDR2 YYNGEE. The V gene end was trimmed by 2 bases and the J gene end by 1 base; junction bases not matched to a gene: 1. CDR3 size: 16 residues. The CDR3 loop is CASSVGTSGSYNEQFF. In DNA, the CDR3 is TGTGCCAGCAGCGTCGGGACTAGCGGGTCCTACAATGAGCAGTTCTTC. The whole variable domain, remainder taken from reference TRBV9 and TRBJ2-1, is DSGVTQTPKHLITATGQRVTLRCSPRSGDLSVYWYQQSLDQGLQFLIQYYNGEERAKGNILERFSAQQFPDLHSELNLSSLELGDSALYFCASSVGTSGSYNEQFFGPGTRLTVL.

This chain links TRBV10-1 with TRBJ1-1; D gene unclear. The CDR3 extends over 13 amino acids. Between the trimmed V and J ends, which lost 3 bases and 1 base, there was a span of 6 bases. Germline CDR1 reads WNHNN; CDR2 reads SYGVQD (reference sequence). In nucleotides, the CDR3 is TGCGCCAGCAGTGATGAGAAGAACACTGAAGCTTTCTTT. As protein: CASSDEKNTEAFF.

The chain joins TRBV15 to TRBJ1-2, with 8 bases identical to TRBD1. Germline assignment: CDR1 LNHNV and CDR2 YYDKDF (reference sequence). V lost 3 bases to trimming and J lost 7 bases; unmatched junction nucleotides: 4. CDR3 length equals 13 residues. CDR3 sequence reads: CATSRDRASGYTF. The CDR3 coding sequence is TGTGCCACCAGCAGGGACAGGGCTTCTGGCTACACCTTC.

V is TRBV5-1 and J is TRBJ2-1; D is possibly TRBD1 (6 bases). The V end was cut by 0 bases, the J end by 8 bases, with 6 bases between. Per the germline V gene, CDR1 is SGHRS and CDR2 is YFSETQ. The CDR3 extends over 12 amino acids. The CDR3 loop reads CASSLDRDEQFF. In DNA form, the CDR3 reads TGCGCCAGCAGCTTGGACAGGGATGAGCAGTTCTTC. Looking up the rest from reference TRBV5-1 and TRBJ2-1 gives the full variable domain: KAGVTQTPRYLIKTRGQQVTLSCSPISGHRSVSWYQQTPGQGLQFLFEYFSETQRNKGNFPGRFSGRQFSNSRSEMNVSTLELGDSALYLCASSLDRDEQFFGPGTRLTVL.

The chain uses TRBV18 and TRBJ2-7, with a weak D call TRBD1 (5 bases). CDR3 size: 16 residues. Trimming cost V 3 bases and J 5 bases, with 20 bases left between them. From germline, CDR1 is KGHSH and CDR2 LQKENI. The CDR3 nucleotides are TGTGCCAGCTCACCCTTTAGCCAGGGATCAAAAAACGAGCAGTACTTC. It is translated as CASSPFSQGSKNEQYF.

CDR3 amino acids: CASLSSYEQYF. The CDR3 DNA follows: TGTGCCAGCTTAAGTTCCTACGAGCAGTACTTC. This chain joins TRBV28 and TRBJ2-7, with D hard to call. CDR3 length: 11 residues. Per germline, CDR1 MDHEN and CDR2 SYDVKM. The V and J ends lost 8 bases and 1 base respectively, with 6 bases between them.

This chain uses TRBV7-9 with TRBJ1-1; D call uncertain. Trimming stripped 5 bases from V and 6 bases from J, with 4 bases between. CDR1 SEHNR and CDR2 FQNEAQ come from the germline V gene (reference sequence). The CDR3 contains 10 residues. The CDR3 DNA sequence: TGTGCCAGCAGCCATTCTGAAGCTTTCTTT. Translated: CASSHSEAFF.

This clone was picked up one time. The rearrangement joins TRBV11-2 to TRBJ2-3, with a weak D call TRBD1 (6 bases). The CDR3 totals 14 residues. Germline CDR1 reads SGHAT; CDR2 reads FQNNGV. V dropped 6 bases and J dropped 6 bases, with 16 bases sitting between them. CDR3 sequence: CASRDRGPTDTQYF. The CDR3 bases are TGTGCCAGCAGGGACAGAGGACCCACCGATACGCAGTATTTT.

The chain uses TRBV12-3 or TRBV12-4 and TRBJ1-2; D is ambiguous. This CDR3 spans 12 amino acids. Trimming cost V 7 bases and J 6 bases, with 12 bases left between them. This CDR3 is CASNGADHGYTF. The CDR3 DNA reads TGTGCCAGCAACGGTGCCGACCATGGCTACACCTTC.

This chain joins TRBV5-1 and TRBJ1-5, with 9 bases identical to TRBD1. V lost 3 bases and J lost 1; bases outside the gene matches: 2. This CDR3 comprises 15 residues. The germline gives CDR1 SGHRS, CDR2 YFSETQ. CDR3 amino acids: CASSWTGASNQPQHF. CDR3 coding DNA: TGCGCCAGCAGCTGGACAGGGGCGAGCAATCAGCCCCAGCATTTT.

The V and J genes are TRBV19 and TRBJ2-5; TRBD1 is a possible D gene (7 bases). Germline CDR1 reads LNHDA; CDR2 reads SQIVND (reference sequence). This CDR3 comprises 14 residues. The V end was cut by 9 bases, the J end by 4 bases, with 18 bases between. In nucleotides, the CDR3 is TGTGCCAGCTCCCAGGGTCAGGGGGGAGAGACCCAGTACTTC. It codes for CASSQGQGGETQYF.

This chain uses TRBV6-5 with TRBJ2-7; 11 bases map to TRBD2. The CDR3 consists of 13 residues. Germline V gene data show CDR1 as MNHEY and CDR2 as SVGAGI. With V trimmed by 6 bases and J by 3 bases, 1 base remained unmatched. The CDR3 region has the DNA TGTGCCAGCAGACTAGCGGGGGACTACGAGCAGTACTTC. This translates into CASRLAGDYEQYF.

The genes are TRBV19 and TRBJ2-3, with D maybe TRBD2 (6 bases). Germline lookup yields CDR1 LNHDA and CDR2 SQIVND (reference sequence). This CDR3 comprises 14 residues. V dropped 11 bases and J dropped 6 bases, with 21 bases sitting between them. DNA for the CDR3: TGTGCCGTAGATGGGCGGGCTCGGGGGGATACGCAGTATTTT. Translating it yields CAVDGRARGDTQYF. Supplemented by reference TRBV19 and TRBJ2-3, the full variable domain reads DGGITQSPKYLFRKEGQNVTLSCEQNLNHDAMYWYRQDPGQGLRLIYYSQIVNDFQKGDIAEGYSVSREKKESFPLTVTSAQKNPTAFYLCAVDGRARGDTQYFGPGTRLTVL.

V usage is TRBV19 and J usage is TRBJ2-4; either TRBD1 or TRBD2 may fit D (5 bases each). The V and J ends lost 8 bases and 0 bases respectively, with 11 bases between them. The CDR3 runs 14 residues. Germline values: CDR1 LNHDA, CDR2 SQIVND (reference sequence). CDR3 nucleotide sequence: TGTGCCAGTCGCCAGGGAGTAGCCAAAAACATTCAGTACTTC. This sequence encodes CASRQGVAKNIQYF.

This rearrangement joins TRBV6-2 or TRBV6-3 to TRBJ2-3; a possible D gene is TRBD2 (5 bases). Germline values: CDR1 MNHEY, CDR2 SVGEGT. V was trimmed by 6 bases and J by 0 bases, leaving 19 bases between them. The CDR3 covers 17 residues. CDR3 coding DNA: TGTGCCAGCAGCGAAAGCCGGGAACCCCTAAGCACAGATACGCAGTATTTT. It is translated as CASSESREPLSTDTQYF.

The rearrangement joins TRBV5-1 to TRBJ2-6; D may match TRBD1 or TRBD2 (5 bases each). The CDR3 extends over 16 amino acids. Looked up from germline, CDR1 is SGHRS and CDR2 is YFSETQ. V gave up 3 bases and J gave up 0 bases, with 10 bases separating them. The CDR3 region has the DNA TGCGCCAGCAGCTCTGGGGGTCTCTCTGGGGCCAACGTCCTGACTTTC. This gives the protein CASSSGGLSGANVLTF.

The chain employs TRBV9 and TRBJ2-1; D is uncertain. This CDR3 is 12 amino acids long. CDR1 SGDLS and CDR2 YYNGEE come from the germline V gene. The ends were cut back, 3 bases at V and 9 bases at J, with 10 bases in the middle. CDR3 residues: CASSGSGPEQFF. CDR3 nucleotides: TGTGCCAGCAGCGGCAGTGGGCCTGAGCAGTTCTTC.

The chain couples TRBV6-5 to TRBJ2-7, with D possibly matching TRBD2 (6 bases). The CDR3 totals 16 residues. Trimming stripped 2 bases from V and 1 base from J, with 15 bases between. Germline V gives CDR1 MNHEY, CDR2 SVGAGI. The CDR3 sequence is CASSYASEGPSYEQYF. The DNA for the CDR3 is TGTGCCAGCAGTTACGCCTCGGAGGGACCGTCCTACGAGCAGTACTTC.

CDR3 sequence: CASSPSGSYNEQFF. The CDR3 DNA sequence: TGTGCCAGCAGCCCGAGCGGCTCCTACAATGAGCAGTTCTTC. V usage is TRBV11-2 and J usage is TRBJ2-1; possibly TRBD2 for D (5 bases). The CDR3 contains 14 residues. The germline CDR1 and CDR2 sequences are SGHAT and FQNNGV. The V and J ends lost 5 bases and 0 bases respectively, with 8 bases between them. The whole variable domain, filled in from reference TRBV11-2 and TRBJ2-1, reads EAGVAQSPRYKIIEKRQSVAFWCNPISGHATLYWYQQILGQGPKLLIQFQNNGVVDDSQLPKDRFSAERLKGVDSTLKIQPAKLEDSAVYLCASSPSGSYNEQFFGPGTRLTVL.

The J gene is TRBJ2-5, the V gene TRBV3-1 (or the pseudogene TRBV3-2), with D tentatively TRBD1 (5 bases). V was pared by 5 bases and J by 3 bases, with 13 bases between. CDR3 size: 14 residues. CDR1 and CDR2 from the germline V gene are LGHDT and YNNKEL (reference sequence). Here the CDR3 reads CASSTQGDKETQYF. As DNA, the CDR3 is TGTGCCAGCAGCACCCAAGGGGATAAAGAGACCCAGTACTTC.

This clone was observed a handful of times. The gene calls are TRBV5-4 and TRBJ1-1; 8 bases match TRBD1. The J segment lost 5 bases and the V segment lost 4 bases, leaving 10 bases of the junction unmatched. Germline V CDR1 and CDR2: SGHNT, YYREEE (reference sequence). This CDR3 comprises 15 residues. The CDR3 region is CASSPLQGVLTEAFF. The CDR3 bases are TGTGCCAGCAGCCCTTTACAGGGGGTGTTGACTGAAGCTTTCTTT.